This TCR beta chain was recovered during a study of T cell changes during pregnancy in multiple sclerosis. Germline values: CDR1 SGHVS, CDR2 FNYEAQ. The CDR3 runs to 14 residues. Trimming removed 5 bases from V and 4 bases from J, with 14 bases in between. Profiling relied on immunoSEQ multiplex PCR, and the TCRdb table lists in-frame clones only, not all of them. This table holds around 50,000 clones, about 90% found once. The rearrangement joins TRBV7-6 to TRBJ2-5; D might be TRBD2 (7 bases). This receptor was taken from a female donor in good health, enrolled as a control in a pregnancy study. The starting material was CD4+ T cells from peripheral blood mononuclear cells, obtained after pregnancy. The CDR3 DNA is TGTGCCAGCAGCGTCGGGGGGCGGGGAGAGACCCAGTACTTC. The encoded protein is CASSVGGRGETQYF.